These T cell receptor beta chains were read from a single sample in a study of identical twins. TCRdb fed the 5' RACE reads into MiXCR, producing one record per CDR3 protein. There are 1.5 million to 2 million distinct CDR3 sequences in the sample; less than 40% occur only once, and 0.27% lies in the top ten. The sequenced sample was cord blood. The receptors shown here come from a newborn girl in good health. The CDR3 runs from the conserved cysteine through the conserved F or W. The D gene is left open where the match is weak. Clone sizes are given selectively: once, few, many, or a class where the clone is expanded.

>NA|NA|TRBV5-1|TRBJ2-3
CASSGDLNTDTQYF
TGCGCCAGCAGCGGCGATCTAAACACAGATACGCAGTATTTT
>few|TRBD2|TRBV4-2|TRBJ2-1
CASSQDLASGRRNEQFF
TGTGCCAGCAGCCAAGATCTGGCTAGCGGGAGGAGGAATGAGCAGTTCTTC
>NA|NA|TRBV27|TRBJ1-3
CASSPTASSGNTIYF
TGTGCCAGCAGCCCCACTGCTAGCTCTGGAAACACCATATATTTT
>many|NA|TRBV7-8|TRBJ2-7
CASSCDRPAYEQYF
TGTGCCAGCAGCTGCGACAGACCAGCCTACGAGCAGTACTTC
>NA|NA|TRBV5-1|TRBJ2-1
CASSLEGGSTYNEQFF
TGCGCCAGCAGCTTGGAGGGGGGTTCTACCTACAATGAGCAGTTCTTC
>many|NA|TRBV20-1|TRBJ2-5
CSARVRETQYF
TGCAGTGCTAGAGTCCGGGAGACCCAGTACTTC
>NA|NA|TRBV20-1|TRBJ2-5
CSAVKGQETQYF
TGCAGTGCTGTAAAGGGCCAAGAGACCCAGTACTTC
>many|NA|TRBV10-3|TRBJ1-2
CAISEDTGYGYTF
TGTGCCATCAGTGAGGACACAGGCTATGGCTACACCTTC
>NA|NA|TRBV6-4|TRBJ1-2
CASYGSADGYTF
TGTGCCAGCTACGGGTCAGCCGATGGCTACACCTTC
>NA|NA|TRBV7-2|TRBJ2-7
CASSFGPSYERYF
TGTGCCAGCAGCTTCGGCCCCTCCTACGAGCGGTACTTC
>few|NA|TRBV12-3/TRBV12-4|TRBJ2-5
CASTLGRIVPQETQYF
TGTGCCAGCACCCTGGGGCGCATAGTCCCCCAAGAGACCCAGTACTTC
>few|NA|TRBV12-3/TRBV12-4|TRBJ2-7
CASRFRVNYEQYF
TGTGCCAGCAGGTTCCGGGTCAACTACGAGCAGTACTTC
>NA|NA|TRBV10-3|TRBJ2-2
CANRRQGTGELFF
TGTGCCAACCGAAGGCAGGGCACCGGGGAGCTGTTTTTT
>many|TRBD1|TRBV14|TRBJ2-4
CASSQDAATGGRNIQYF
TGTGCCAGCAGCCAAGATGCGGCGACAGGGGGCAGAAACATTCAGTACTTC
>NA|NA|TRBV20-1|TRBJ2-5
CSARGQVRGQETQYF
TGCAGTGCTAGAGGACAGGTTAGGGGCCAAGAGACCCAGTACTTC
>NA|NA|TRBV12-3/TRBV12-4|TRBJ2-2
CASSLGWTRGTGELFF
TGTGCCAGCAGTTTAGGGTGGACCCGCGGGACCGGGGAGCTGTTTTTT
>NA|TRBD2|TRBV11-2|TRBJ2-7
CASSRISGRVYEQYF
TGTGCCAGCAGCCGGATTAGCGGGAGAGTCTACGAGCAGTACTTC
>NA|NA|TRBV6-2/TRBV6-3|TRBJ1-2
CASRRTLDYGYTF
TGTGCCAGCAGGAGGACGTTGGACTATGGCTACACCTTC
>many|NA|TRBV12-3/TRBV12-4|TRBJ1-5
CASSLLGANQPQHF
TGTGCCAGCAGTTTATTAGGGGCCAATCAGCCCCAGCATTTT
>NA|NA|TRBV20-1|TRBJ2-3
CSAIGWDTDTQYF
TGCAGTGCTATAGGGTGGGACACAGATACGCAGTATTTT
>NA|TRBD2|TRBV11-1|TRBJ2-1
CASSLAGSGVYNEQFF
TGTGCCAGCAGCTTAGCTGGTAGCGGGGTCTACAATGAGCAGTTCTTC
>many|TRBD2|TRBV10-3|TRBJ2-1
CAISPSPGGDEQFF
TGTGCCATCAGCCCTAGCCCCGGGGGGGATGAGCAGTTCTTC
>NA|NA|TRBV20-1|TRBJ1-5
CSASKAGSNQPQHF
TGCAGTGCTAGTAAGGCAGGGAGCAATCAGCCCCAGCATTTT
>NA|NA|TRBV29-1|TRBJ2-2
CSVVTTGNTGELFF
TGCAGCGTCGTCACGACAGGGAACACCGGGGAGCTGTTTTTT
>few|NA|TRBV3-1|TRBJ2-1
CASSQDSARQQFF
TGTGCCAGCAGCCAAGACTCGGCGAGACAGCAGTTCTTC
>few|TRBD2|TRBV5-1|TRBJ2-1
CASSLVASGREHHEQFF
TGCGCCAGCAGCTTGGTGGCTAGCGGGAGGGAGCACCATGAGCAGTTCTTC
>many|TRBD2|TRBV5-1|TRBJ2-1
CASSWGLAGDYNEQFF
TGCGCCAGCAGCTGGGGACTAGCGGGTGATTACAATGAGCAGTTCTTC
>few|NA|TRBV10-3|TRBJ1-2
CAISDPGTNYGYTF
TGTGCCATCAGTGACCCGGGAACTAACTATGGCTACACCTTC
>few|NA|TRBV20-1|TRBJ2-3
CSARVRLTDTQYF
TGCAGTGCTAGAGTTCGACTCACAGATACGCAGTATTTT
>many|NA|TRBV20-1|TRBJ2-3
CSARDLLADTQYF
TGCAGTGCTAGAGATCTGCTAGCAGATACGCAGTATTTT
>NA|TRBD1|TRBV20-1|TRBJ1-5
CSADRGSSNQPQHF
TGCAGTGCGGACAGGGGGTCTAGCAATCAGCCCCAGCATTTT
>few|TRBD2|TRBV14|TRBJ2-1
CASSTFLAGGKYNEQFF
TGTGCCAGCAGCACATTCCTAGCGGGAGGGAAGTACAATGAGCAGTTCTTC
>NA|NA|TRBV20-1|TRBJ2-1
CSARDEGGGPRLNEQFF
TGCAGTGCTAGAGATGAAGGGGGGGGGCCCCGTCTCAATGAGCAGTTCTTC
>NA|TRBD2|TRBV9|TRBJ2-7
CASSVSGGPPYEQYF
TGTGCCAGCAGCGTGAGCGGGGGGCCTCCCTACGAGCAGTACTTC
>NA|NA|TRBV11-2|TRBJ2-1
CASSPTTGLGFF
TGTGCCAGCAGCCCCACGACTGGGCTTGGGTTCTTC
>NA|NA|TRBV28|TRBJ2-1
CASSLREGGQFF
TGTGCCAGCAGTTTACGGGAAGGGGGGCAGTTCTTC
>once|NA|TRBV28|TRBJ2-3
CASRTPRGGLTDTQYF
TGTGCCAGCAGGACCCCCAGGGGTGGATTGACAGATACGCAGTATTTT
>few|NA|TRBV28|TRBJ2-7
CASSLIAQTYEQYF
TGTGCCAGCAGTTTGATAGCCCAAACCTACGAGCAGTACTTC
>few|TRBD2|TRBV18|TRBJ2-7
CASSPTSGSSHEQYF
TGTGCCAGCTCACCCACTAGCGGGAGTTCCCACGAGCAGTACTTC
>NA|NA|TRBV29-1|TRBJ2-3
CSVDGLGRDTQYF
TGCAGCGTTGACGGCCTCGGGAGAGATACGCAGTATTTT
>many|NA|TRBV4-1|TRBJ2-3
CASSQFATLSTDTQYF
TGCGCCAGCAGCCAATTCGCTACCCTGAGCACAGATACGCAGTATTTT